The 20 T cell receptor beta chains in this list originate from one sample, sequenced in a study of blood T cell repertoires in COVID-19 (dated by TCRdb to 2020 to 2022). Libraries were made using the immunoSEQ multiplex PCR assay. Here the immuneACCESS table is served through TCRdb, limited to in-frame sequences with V and J called. Missing clones are a known gap in these copies; in checked studies unresolved V genes cover under half, and the rest lacks a known reason. The table for this sample lists some 93,000 clones; about 80% of them were counted only once. More than 9% of the sample is in the top ten clones. Sequenced: peripheral blood. The receptors shown here come from a man in his 70s with acute or convalescent COVID-19.

V and J are TRBV3-1 (or the pseudogene TRBV3-2) and TRBJ2-7, with 7 bases fitting TRBD1. There are 15 residues in the CDR3. V was pared by 4 bases and J by 0 bases, with 6 bases of the junction left unmatched. CDR1 is LGHDT, CDR2 YNNKEL, per germline (reference sequence). CDR3 sequence (DNA): TGTGCCAGCAGCCTCGGACAGGAAATCTCCTACGAGCAGTACTTC. It encodes CASSLGQEISYEQYF.

In its sample, this clone was seen once. V is TRBV7-3 and J is TRBJ2-1, with 7 bases fitting TRBD1. The CDR3 is made up of 13 amino acids. Per the germline V gene, CDR1 is SGHTA and CDR2 is FQGTGA. Trimming at V came to 5 bases and at J to 6 bases, leaving 4 bases not matched to a gene. The CDR3 loop reads CASSRQGGNEQFF. DNA for the CDR3: TGTGCCAGCAGCCGACAGGGCGGCAATGAGCAGTTCTTC.

This chain uses TRBV5-4 with TRBJ1-4; D perhaps matches TRBD1 (6 bases). This CDR3 is 16 amino acids long. V lost 4 bases to trimming and J lost 0 bases, with 13 bases between them. CDR1 and CDR2 (germline): SGHNT, YYREEE (reference sequence). As DNA, the CDR3 is TGTGCCAGCAGCCTAACTTCAGGGGCAACTAATGAAAAACTGTTTTTT. Translating it yields CASSLTSGATNEKLFF. Based on the CDR3 plus reference TRBV5-4 and TRBJ1-4, the full variable domain is ETGVTQSPTHLIKTRGQQVTLRCSSQSGHNTVSWYQQALGQGPQFIFQYYREEENGRGNFPPRFSGLQFPNYSSELNVNALELDDSALYLCASSLTSGATNEKLFFGSGTQLSVL.

In DNA form, the CDR3 reads TGTGCCAGCAGCCTTTTCACGGGCACTGAAGCTTTCTTT. Encoded protein: CASSLFTGTEAFF. J is TRBJ1-1 and V is TRBV11-2; D uncertain. The V end was cut by 5 bases, the J end by 4 bases, with 11 bases between. Germline assignment: CDR1 SGHAT and CDR2 FQNNGV. This CDR3 contains 13 residues.

This clone was observed a handful of times. This chain connects TRBV7-9 to TRBJ2-7, with 9 positions matching TRBD2. This CDR3 is built from 16 residues. Losses at the gene ends were 4 bases for V and 3 bases for J; bases not matched to a gene: 10. Per germline, CDR1 SEHNR and CDR2 FQNEAQ (reference sequence). The CDR3 region is CASSSQREEGNYEQYF. In nucleotides, the CDR3 is TGTGCCAGCAGCTCCCAGCGGGAGGAAGGGAACTACGAGCAGTACTTC.

The chain joins TRBV19 to TRBJ2-1; 15 nucleotides align to TRBD2. The CDR3 loop spans 15 amino acids. Per the germline V gene, CDR1 is LNHDA and CDR2 is SQIVND (reference sequence). The junction had 2 bases not matched to a gene; V was cut back by 5 bases and J by 6 bases. Written as DNA, the CDR3 is TGTGCCAGTAGTCAGGGACTAGCGGGAGGCAATGAGCAGTTCTTC. This sequence encodes CASSQGLAGGNEQFF.

This clone has just a few counts. V gene TRBV28 combines with J gene TRBJ1-2, with D tentatively TRBD1 (5 bases). V lost 5 bases and J 3 bases, leaving 19 bases between the germline ends. Germline values: CDR1 MDHEN, CDR2 SYDVKM. The length of the CDR3 is 16 residues. The CDR3 bases are TGTGCCAGCAGTAACGGGGCGGGAGGGACCCACTATGGCTACACCTTC. It codes for CASSNGAGGTHYGYTF.

The chain carries TRBV6-2 or TRBV6-3 and TRBJ1-2; TRBD1 aligns across 7 bases. CDR1 is MNHEY, CDR2 SVGEGT, per germline. V lost 5 bases, J lost 4 bases, and 4 bases stayed unmatched. CDR3 length: 13 amino acids. The DNA for the CDR3 is TGTGCCAGCAGTGGGACAGCCCTCTATGGCTACACCTTC. Its protein is CASSGTALYGYTF.

The gene calls are TRBV2 and TRBJ1-1; D not resolved. CDR1 and CDR2 (germline): SNHLY, FYNNEI. V was pared by 2 bases and J by 7 bases, with 14 bases between. The CDR3 extends over 14 amino acids. CDR3 DNA: TGTGCCAGCAGTGAACTTTACCATCCTATTGAAGCTTTCTTT. Amino acids: CASSELYHPIEAFF.

This clone was observed a handful of times. The V and J genes are TRBV19 and TRBJ1-2, with D hard to call. V lost 1 base, J lost 3 bases, and 15 bases lay in between. The CDR3 totals 16 residues. Per the germline V gene, CDR1 is LNHDA and CDR2 is SQIVND (reference sequence). This CDR3 reads CASSIGPGPSDYGYTF. In DNA form, the CDR3 reads TGTGCCAGTAGTATAGGCCCAGGCCCCTCAGACTATGGCTACACCTTC.

The genes are TRBV7-9 and TRBJ2-1, with 7 bases lining up with TRBD2. Per germline, CDR1 SEHNR and CDR2 FQNEAQ (reference sequence). This CDR3 spans 15 amino acids. After removal of 1 base from V and 8 bases from J, the junction contained 8 bases not matched to a gene. CDR3 DNA sequence: TGTGCCAGCAGCTTAGGCGGGAGTAATAGCGATGAGCAGTTCTTC. As protein: CASSLGGSNSDEQFF. The entire variable domain, with the rest obtained from reference TRBV7-9 and TRBJ2-1, is as follows: DTGVSQNPRHKITKRGQNVTFRCDPISEHNRLYWYRQTLGQGPEFLTYFQNEAQLEKSRLLSDRFSAERPKGSFSTLEIQRTEQGDSAMYLCASSLGGSNSDEQFFGPGTRLTVL.

J is TRBJ1-2 and V is TRBV6-5; tentatively, D is TRBD1 (5 bases). Trimming shortened V by 0 bases and J by 8 bases, and 16 bases separated the two germline ends. The CDR3 length is 15 residues. From germline, CDR1 is MNHEY and CDR2 SVGAGI. The CDR3 spells CASSYSHRLGFGYTF. The CDR3, as DNA: TGTGCCAGCAGTTACTCTCACAGGCTTGGATTCGGCTACACCTTC.

This clone is a singleton in its sample. This rearrangement joins TRBV19 to TRBJ2-2, with 10 bases matching TRBD1. V was clipped by 5 bases and J by 0 bases; unmatched bases: 3. The CDR3 consists of 16 residues. CDR1 is LNHDA, CDR2 SQIVND, per germline (reference sequence). The CDR3 bases are TGTGCCAGTAGTCTAGGGACAGGGGCGAACACCGGGGAGCTGTTTTTT. Amino acid sequence: CASSLGTGANTGELFF.

The rearrangement links TRBV3-1 (or the pseudogene TRBV3-2) to TRBJ1-5, with D tentatively TRBD1 (5 bases). V was pared by 5 bases and J by 2 bases, with 10 bases between. CDR3 length equals 14 residues. Germline values: CDR1 LGHDT, CDR2 YNNKEL (reference sequence). CDR3 in DNA: TGTGCCAGCAGCAGGGCGGGGGGCAATCAGCCCCAGCATTTT. It encodes CASSRAGGNQPQHF.

The chain is built from TRBV3-1 (or the pseudogene TRBV3-2) and TRBJ1-3; D may be TRBD1 (5 bases). Trimming took 0 bases from V and 7 from J, leaving 7 bases between them. CDR1 is LGHDT, CDR2 YNNKEL, per germline (reference sequence). The CDR3 is 13 amino acids. CDR3 nucleotides: TGTGCCAGCAGCCAAGATTCAGGGAACACCATATATTTT. Translating gives CASSQDSGNTIYF.

This chain links TRBV6-5 with TRBJ1-2, with 9 bases lining up with TRBD1. The J segment lost 11 bases and the V segment lost 4 bases, leaving 8 bases of the junction unmatched. The CDR3 covers 13 residues. From germline, CDR1 is MNHEY and CDR2 SVGAGI. The CDR3 nucleotides are TGTGCCAGCAGTTCCGGGGACAGGGTGAGATACACCTTC. Translated: CASSSGDRVRYTF.

The genes are TRBV28 and TRBJ1-2; 7 nucleotides match TRBD1. The trim removed 6 bases at V and 7 bases at J, leaving 17 bases unmatched. Germline CDR1 MDHEN, CDR2 SYDVKM. The CDR3 spans 16 residues. For the CDR3, the DNA is TGTGCCAGCAGCTCCGGGGGACCTACGACAGGGACTGGCTACACCTTC. Residues: CASSSGGPTTGTGYTF.

V gene TRBV29-1 combines with J gene TRBJ2-2; TRBD1 might be the D (5 bases). The CDR3 loop spans 13 amino acids. CDR1 and CDR2 (germline): SQVTM, ANQGSEA. Trimming took off 6 bases at V and 9 bases at J, with 17 bases between the two ends. CDR3 sequence reads: CSVTTVLGRELFF. DNA of the CDR3: TGCAGCGTCACGACAGTCCTGGGCCGGGAGCTGTTTTTT.

The J gene is TRBJ2-7, the V gene TRBV6-5, with 7 bases fitting TRBD1. The CDR3 is 14 amino acids. Germline lookup yields CDR1 MNHEY and CDR2 SVGAGI. Unmatched junction bases numbered 3, after V lost 2 bases and J lost 2 bases. CDR3 sequence: CASSYPGQTYEQYF. The CDR3 DNA is TGTGCCAGCAGTTACCCGGGACAGACCTACGAGCAGTACTTC.

This chain connects TRBV9 to TRBJ2-1, with TRBD2 identical over 9 bases. V lost 0 bases, J lost 3 bases, and 7 bases stayed unmatched. CDR3 length equals 17 residues. The germline CDR1 and CDR2 sequences are SGDLS and YYNGEE. The CDR3 loop is CASSVDFSGGNYNEQFF. CDR3 bases: TGTGCCAGCAGCGTAGATTTTAGCGGGGGCAACTACAATGAGCAGTTCTTC.